One and the same sample provided the 23 T cell receptor beta chains below, sequenced in a study of cytomegalovirus exposure and HLA in healthy donors. It was with 60 Vbeta and 13 Jbeta primers that the PCR ran. The assay was immunoSEQ multiplex PCR, and TCRdb's table has in-frame clones only and misses some. The data show some 150,000 clones, around 70% seen once. Material for sequencing was PBMCs. The receptors derive from a woman in her 30s in good health and CMV-seronegative.

The V gene is TRBV28, the J gene TRBJ2-7; a weak D match, TRBD2 (5 bases). Germline V gives CDR1 MDHEN, CDR2 SYDVKM. The CDR3 consists of 15 residues. V was clipped by 1 base and J by 4 bases, with 14 bases between them. CDR3 nucleotides: TGTGCCAGCAGTTTATTGAATGAACGGGGTTACGAGCAGTACTTC. As protein: CASSLLNERGYEQYF.

This chain uses TRBV28 with TRBJ1-2, with TRBD1 matching 7 bases. The ends lost 6 bases at V and 1 base at J; junction bases unmatched: 8. The length of the CDR3 is 15 residues. Germline CDR1 MDHEN, CDR2 SYDVKM. The CDR3 DNA reads as TGTGCCAGCAGGATGACAGGGCGAGATAACTATGGCTACACCTTC. Translated: CASRMTGRDNYGYTF.

This clone turned up a few times. V is TRBV2 and J is TRBJ2-3; D gene uncertain. Germline CDR1 and CDR2: SNHLY and FYNNEI. The CDR3 length is 13 residues. The V and J ends lost 8 bases and 3 bases respectively, with 12 bases between them. The CDR3 region is CASLIGRTDTQYF. For the CDR3, the DNA is TGTGCCAGCCTAATAGGCAGGACAGATACGCAGTATTTT.

V and J are TRBV5-6 and TRBJ2-7; 9 bases line up with TRBD1. CDR1 and CDR2 from the germline V gene are SGHDT and YYEEEE. The V gene end was trimmed by 4 bases and the J gene end by 7 bases; junction bases not matched to a gene: 3. The CDR3 is 12 residues long. In nucleotides, the CDR3 is TGTGCCAGCAGCAGAGGACAGGGGGAGCAGTACGTC. Its protein is CASSRGQGEQYV.

The chain combines TRBV2 with TRBJ2-3; 7 bases map to TRBD1. The CDR3 covers 14 residues. CDR1 and CDR2 from the germline V gene are SNHLY and FYNNEI. J was trimmed by 3 bases and V by 6 bases; bases with no gene match: 6. CDR3 loop: CASSDDRVTDTQYF. The CDR3, as DNA: TGTGCCAGCAGCGATGACAGGGTGACAGATACGCAGTATTTT.

The chain has TRBV5-8 and TRBJ2-2; 12 bases map to TRBD2. CDR1 is SGHTS and CDR2 is YDEGEE in the germline V gene. This CDR3 has 17 residues. After removal of 5 bases from V and 7 bases from J, the junction contained 12 bases not matched to a gene. The CDR3 region has the DNA TGTGCCAGCAGTTCTGGACTAGCGGGACTAGCTGGCGGGGAGCTGTTTTTT. Translated, it gives CASSSGLAGLAGGELFF.

The rearrangement joins TRBV7-8 to TRBJ2-3; D might be TRBD1 (6 bases). Germline lookup yields CDR1 SGHVS and CDR2 FQNEAQ. The CDR3 contains 15 residues. Trimming cost V 5 bases and J 3 bases, with 15 bases left between them. The CDR3 protein is CASSLRRQGTDTQYF. The CDR3 DNA sequence: TGTGCCAGCAGCCTACGAAGGCAGGGGACAGATACGCAGTATTTT.

J is TRBJ1-2 and V is TRBV28; TRBD1 aligns across 7 bases. CDR3 length: 12 amino acids. The ends lost 8 bases at V and 8 bases at J; junction bases unmatched: 8. The germline V gene encodes CDR1 MDHEN and CDR2 SYDVKM. CDR3 in amino acids: CASRSQGGGYTF. For the CDR3, the DNA is TGTGCCAGCCGCTCGCAGGGGGGAGGCTACACCTTC.

This clone was seen just once. The genes are TRBV4-2 and TRBJ2-7; TRBD2 aligns across 9 bases. The CDR3 is 15 residues long. V lost 3 bases and J lost 1; bases outside the gene matches: 4. In germline, CDR1 is LGHNA, CDR2 YNFKEQ. DNA for the CDR3: TGTGCCAGCAGCCAGGTGACTAGCGGATCCTACGAGCAGTACTTC. This codes for CASSQVTSGSYEQYF.

The chain links TRBV29-1 to TRBJ2-1; 10 bases match TRBD2. Unmatched junction bases numbered 10, after V lost 3 bases and J lost 8 bases. Germline CDR1 SQVTM, CDR2 ANQGSEA. The CDR3 spans 15 residues. CDR3 residues: CSVEGASGSNDEQFF. The CDR3, as DNA: TGCAGCGTTGAGGGGGCTAGCGGGAGTAATGATGAGCAGTTCTTC.

The chain links TRBV6-1 to TRBJ1-1; a weak D match, TRBD1 (5 bases). The V end lost 3 bases, the J end lost 1 base, and 21 bases lay between the germline ends. Germline CDR1 is MNHNS and CDR2 is SASEGT. This CDR3 spans 18 amino acids. In DNA, the CDR3 is TGTGCCAGCAGTGACCCAGCTATGGCAGGGCCCTCGAACACTGAAGCTTTCTTT. Translated: CASSDPAMAGPSNTEAFF.

This chain joins TRBV5-1 and TRBJ2-3, with D possibly TRBD1 on 6 matching bases. The CDR3 has 15 residues. CDR1 is SGHRS and CDR2 is YFSETQ in the germline V gene. V lost 4 bases and J lost 5, with 17 bases in between. The CDR3 loop is CASSQETGLRDTQYF. CDR3 coding DNA: TGCGCCAGCAGCCAAGAGACAGGCCTTAGAGATACGCAGTATTTT.

The CDR3 loop is CASSPRQNNRLNTGELFF. CDR3 sequence (DNA): TGCGCCAGCAGCCCCCGACAGAACAATCGCTTAAACACCGGGGAGCTGTTTTTT. The chain links TRBV5-1 to TRBJ2-2; a weak D match, TRBD1 (5 bases). V was pared by 4 bases and J by 2 bases, with 21 bases between. The CDR3 covers 18 residues. The V gene's germline CDR1 is SGHRS and CDR2 YFSETQ. Based on the CDR3 plus reference TRBV5-1 and TRBJ2-2, the full variable domain is KAGVTQTPRYLIKTRGQQVTLSCSPISGHRSVSWYQQTPGQGLQFLFEYFSETQRNKGNFPGRFSGRQFSNSRSEMNVSTLELGDSALYLCASSPRQNNRLNTGELFFGEGSRLTVL.

The V gene is TRBV11-1, the J gene TRBJ2-1; TRBD1 aligns across 8 bases. CDR3 length: 15 amino acids. V was pared by 6 bases and J by 2 bases, with 6 bases of the junction left unmatched. In germline, CDR1 is SGHAT, CDR2 FQDESV (reference sequence). CDR3 nucleotides: TGTGCCAGCAGTTGGGCGGGACAGGCCTACAATGAGCAGTTCTTC. It encodes CASSWAGQAYNEQFF.

This rearrangement joins TRBV18 to TRBJ2-3; TRBD2 aligns across 13 bases. Germline V lookup: CDR1 KGHSH, CDR2 LQKENI. The J segment lost 3 bases and the V segment lost 3 bases, leaving 0 bases of the junction unmatched. The CDR3 is 15 amino acids. DNA for the CDR3: TGTGCCAGCTCACCGGGACTAGCGGGGACAGATACGCAGTATTTT. It is translated as CASSPGLAGTDTQYF.

The chain couples TRBV13 to TRBJ2-5, with 8 bases aligning to TRBD2. The CDR3 runs 14 residues. Germline assignment: CDR1 PRHDT and CDR2 FYEKMQ (reference sequence). The V segment lost 4 bases and the J segment 4 bases; nucleotides outside the gene matches: 5. The CDR3 bases are TGTGCCAGCAGCTCGAGGACTAGCACAGAGACCCAGTACTTC. Its translation is CASSSRTSTETQYF.

The chain joins TRBV19 to TRBJ1-1, with 8 positions matching TRBD1. V gave up 6 bases and J gave up 3 bases; unmatched junction bases: 9. This CDR3 has 15 residues. CDR1 is LNHDA and CDR2 is SQIVND in the germline V gene (reference sequence). The chain's CDR3 is CASRVRGRLDTEAFF. The CDR3 bases are TGTGCCAGTAGGGTCAGGGGGCGGTTGGACACTGAAGCTTTCTTT.

The chain carries TRBV2 and TRBJ2-1, with D tentatively TRBD2 (6 bases). The germline gives CDR1 SNHLY, CDR2 FYNNEI. This CDR3 is 14 amino acids long. V lost 0 bases and J 5 bases, leaving 8 bases between the germline ends. The CDR3 region is CASSEAGTHNEQFF. The DNA for the CDR3 is TGTGCCAGCAGTGAAGCGGGGACTCACAATGAGCAGTTCTTC.

The chain links TRBV19 to TRBJ2-1, with TRBD1 identical over 7 bases. Germline CDR1 is LNHDA and CDR2 is SQIVND (reference sequence). The ends lost 7 bases at V and 2 bases at J; junction bases unmatched: 5. The CDR3 loop spans 14 amino acids. CDR3 in amino acids: CASTTGTAYNEQFF. The CDR3 nucleotides read TGTGCCAGTACCACCGGGACAGCCTACAATGAGCAGTTCTTC.

This clone showed up just a few times. The sample has other DNA sequences that encode this CDR3 too. The chain uses TRBV5-1 and TRBJ2-5; TRBD1 aligns across 7 bases. The V gene end was trimmed by 4 bases and the J gene end by 0 bases; junction bases not matched to a gene: 3. The CDR3 extends over 14 amino acids. CDR1 is SGHRS and CDR2 is YFSETQ in the germline V gene. The chain's CDR3 is CASSLGQYQETQYF. DNA for the CDR3: TGCGCCAGCAGCCTGGGACAGTACCAAGAGACCCAGTACTTC.

V and J are TRBV29-1 and TRBJ2-7; TRBD2 agrees at 8 bases. Germline CDR1 reads SQVTM; CDR2 reads ANQGSEA. The V gene end was trimmed by 7 bases and the J gene end by 2 bases; junction bases not matched to a gene: 7. The CDR3 is made up of 13 amino acids. The CDR3 nucleotides read TGCAGCGCTTCAGCTAGCGGGCCCTACGAGCAGTACTTC. This sequence encodes CSASASGPYEQYF.

The chain couples TRBV13 to TRBJ1-3; 10 nucleotides agree with TRBD1. V was clipped by 5 bases and J by 5 bases; unmatched bases: 12. This CDR3 region has 17 residues. Germline V gives CDR1 PRHDT, CDR2 FYEKMQ (reference sequence). CDR3 bases: TGTGCCAGCAGCCTCAAATGGACAGGGGGTGGAAGAAACACCATATATTTT. This translates into CASSLKWTGGGRNTIYF.

This clone has more than one count but fewer than ten. This rearrangement joins TRBV10-2 to TRBJ1-1, with D maybe TRBD1 (5 bases). Germline V CDR1 and CDR2: WSHSY, SAAADI. CDR3 length equals 14 residues. The V end lost 4 bases, the J end lost 5 bases, and 14 bases lay between the germline ends. This chain's CDR3 is CASSVGGDQTEAFF. CDR3 bases: TGCGCCAGCAGTGTGGGGGGGGATCAAACTGAAGCTTTCTTT.